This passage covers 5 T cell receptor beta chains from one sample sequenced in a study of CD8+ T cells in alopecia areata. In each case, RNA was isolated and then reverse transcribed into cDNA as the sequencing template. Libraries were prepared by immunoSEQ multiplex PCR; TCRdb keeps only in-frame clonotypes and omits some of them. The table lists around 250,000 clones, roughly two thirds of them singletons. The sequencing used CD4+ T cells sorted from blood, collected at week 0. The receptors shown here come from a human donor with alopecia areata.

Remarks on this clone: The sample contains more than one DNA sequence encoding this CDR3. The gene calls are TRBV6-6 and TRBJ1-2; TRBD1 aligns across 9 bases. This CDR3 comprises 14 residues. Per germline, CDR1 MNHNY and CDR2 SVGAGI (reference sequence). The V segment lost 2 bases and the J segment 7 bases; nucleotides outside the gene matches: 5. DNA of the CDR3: TGTGCCAGCAGTTACGGGACAGGGACTGGTGGCTACACCTTC. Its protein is CASSYGTGTGGYTF.

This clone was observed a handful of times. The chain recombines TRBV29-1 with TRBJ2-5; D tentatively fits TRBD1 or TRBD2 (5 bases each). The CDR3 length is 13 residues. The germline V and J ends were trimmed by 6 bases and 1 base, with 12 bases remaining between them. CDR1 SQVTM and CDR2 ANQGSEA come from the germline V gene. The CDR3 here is CSVSGPAQETQYF. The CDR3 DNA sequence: TGCAGCGTGTCGGGGCCAGCCCAAGAGACCCAGTACTTC.

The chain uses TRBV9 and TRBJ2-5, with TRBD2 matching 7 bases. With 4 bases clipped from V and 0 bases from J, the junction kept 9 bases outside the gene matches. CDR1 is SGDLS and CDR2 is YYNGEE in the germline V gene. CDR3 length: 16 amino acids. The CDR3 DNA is TGTGCCAGCAGCTCAAGCGGGGTGGGGTACCAAGAGACCCAGTACTTC. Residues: CASSSSGVGYQETQYF.

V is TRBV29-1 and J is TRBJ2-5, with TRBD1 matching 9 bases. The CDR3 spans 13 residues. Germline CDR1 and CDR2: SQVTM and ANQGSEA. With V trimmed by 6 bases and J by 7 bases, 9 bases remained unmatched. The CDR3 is CSVTVQGQGTQYF. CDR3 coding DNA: TGCAGCGTGACCGTACAGGGACAGGGGACCCAGTACTTC.

As DNA, the CDR3 is TGTGCCTGGAGTTTGAGAGAGAGGCAGCCCCAGCATTTT. This sequence encodes CAWSLRERQPQHF. The rearrangement joins TRBV30 to TRBJ1-5; D unclear. With 2 bases removed from V and 7 bases from J, the gap between germline ends came to 12 bases. CDR3 length: 13 amino acids. Germline V gene lookup returns CDR1 GTSNPN and CDR2 SVGIG (reference sequence). Drawing the rest from reference TRBV30 and TRBJ1-5, the complete variable domain is SQTIHQWPATLVQPVGSPLSLECTVEGTSNPNLYWYRQAAGRGLQLLFYSVGIGQISSEVPQNLSASRPQDRQFILSSKKLLLSDSGFYLCAWSLRERQPQHFGDGTRLSIL.